The 28 T cell receptor beta chains in this list originate from one sample, sequenced in a study of read filtering for tumor transcriptome and immune sequencing. This library used approximately 0.4 ug RNA and molecular barcoded adaptors spanning alpha/delta and beta/gamma chains. TCRdb reprocessed the reads with MiXCR, giving one entry per CDR3 protein. The sample has tens of thousands of distinct CDR3 sequences; around 19% are singletons. Sequenced material: a population of CD138-negative cells sorted from bone marrow. These receptors were taken from a donor aged 40 or over with multiple myeloma.

This clonotype was picked up many times. The genes are TRBV4-3 and TRBJ2-2; no definite D call. Trimming stripped 3 bases from V and 4 bases from J, with 15 bases between. This CDR3 has 16 residues. The germline V gene encodes CDR1 LGHNA and CDR2 YSLEER. The CDR3 nucleotides read TGCGCCAGCAGCCAGTTTGGGCACGGTGGCACCGGGGAGCTGTTTTTT. Its protein product is CASSQFGHGGTGELFF.

This clonotype was seen many times. The chain couples TRBV10-1 to TRBJ2-5; D not certain. Germline V gene sequence: CDR1 WNHNN, CDR2 SYGVQD (reference sequence). The CDR3 length is 15 residues. The V gene lost 0 bases and the J gene lost 1 base, with 9 bases spanning the gap. CDR3 in DNA: TGCGCCAGCAGTGAGTCAAGAGGAGCCCAAGAGACCCAGTACTTC. Translation: CASSESRGAQETQYF.

This clonotype has a count of ten or more. V gene TRBV27 combines with J gene TRBJ1-4, with D perhaps TRBD1 (5 bases). The CDR3 sequence is 11 residues long. Germline values: CDR1 MNHEY, CDR2 SMNVEV (reference sequence). Trimming shortened V by 8 bases and J by 9 bases, and 10 bases separated the two germline ends. The CDR3 reads CASRGRQKLFF. The CDR3 DNA reads as TGTGCCAGCCGGGGGAGGCAAAAACTGTTTTTT. Full variable domain (missing parts from reference TRBV27 and TRBJ1-4): EAQVTQNPRYLITVTGKKLTVTCSQNMNHEYMSWYRQDPGLGLRQIYYSMNVEVTDKGDVPEGYKVSRKEKRNFPLILESPSPNQTSLYFCASRGRQKLFFGSGTQLSVL.

This clonotype has a count of ten or more. The V gene is TRBV5-1, the J gene TRBJ2-3; D is unclear. Looked up from germline, CDR1 is SGHRS and CDR2 is YFSETQ. With 5 bases removed from V and 1 base from J, the gap between germline ends came to 14 bases. This CDR3 has 15 amino acids. The CDR3 DNA is TGCGCCAGCAGGGTGCGCCTCCTGGGCACAGATACGCAGTATTTT. This sequence encodes CASRVRLLGTDTQYF.

About this clonotype: A much more abundant neighbour one base away suggests this may be a read error. The chain couples TRBV18 to TRBJ2-4; the match to TRBD1 covers 7 bases. Germline loops: CDR1 KGHSH, CDR2 LQKENI. The CDR3 loop spans 15 amino acids. CDR3: CACSRQGKAKNIQYF. CDR3 bases: TGTGCCTGCTCACGACAGGGCAAAGCCAAAAACATTCAGTACTTC.

Many counts were recorded for this clonotype. The V call is TRBV11-3, the J call TRBJ2-3; D remains ambiguous. The CDR3 is 14 amino acids. The germline gives CDR1 SGHNT, CDR2 YENEEA. V was shortened by 2 bases and J by 1 base, with 7 bases between the two germline ends. In DNA form, the CDR3 reads TGTGCCAGCAGCTTATCCCCGGGCACAGATACGCAGTATTTT. It specifies CASSLSPGTDTQYF.

This clonotype was detected many times. The chain uses TRBV5-6 and TRBJ2-2, with 7 bases lining up with TRBD1. The trim removed 4 bases at V and 4 bases at J, leaving 7 bases unmatched. This CDR3 has 15 amino acids. Per germline, CDR1 SGHDT and CDR2 YYEEEE. The CDR3 sequence is CASSPDRVTTGELFF. CDR3 bases: TGTGCCAGCAGCCCCGACAGGGTTACCACCGGGGAGCTGTTTTTT.

As for this clonotype: A much larger clone sits a single nucleotide away, making a read error possible. The chain links TRBV19 to TRBJ2-3, with D possibly TRBD1 on 5 matching bases. The CDR3 contains 11 residues. Germline CDR1 LNHDA, CDR2 SQIVND (reference sequence). Trimming pared 3 bases from V and 8 bases from J, leaving 6 bases between. CDR3 sequence reads: CASSIGATQYF. The CDR3 coding sequence is TGTGCCAGTAGTATTGGGGCTACGCAGTATTTT.

This clonotype was counted a few times. This chain's CDR3 is CASRLERVTDTQYF. The DNA for the CDR3 is TGTGCCAGCAGACTGGAGAGGGTGACAGATACGCAGTATTTT. The chain carries TRBV11-2 and TRBJ2-3; weak D call: TRBD2 (5 bases). Germline assignment: CDR1 SGHAT and CDR2 FQNNGV. The CDR3 covers 14 residues. V lost 6 bases and J lost 3, with 13 bases in between. Together with reference TRBV11-2 and TRBJ2-3, the CDR3 gives the full variable domain: EAGVAQSPRYKIIEKRQSVAFWCNPISGHATLYWYQQILGQGPKLLIQFQNNGVVDDSQLPKDRFSAERLKGVDSTLKIQPAKLEDSAVYLCASRLERVTDTQYFGPGTRLTVL.

This clonotype was picked up many times. The rearrangement uses TRBV7-2 and TRBJ1-5; TRBD1 is a possible D gene (5 bases). The V end lost 4 bases, the J end lost 6 bases, and 16 bases lay between the germline ends. In germline, CDR1 is SGHTA, CDR2 FQGNSA. CDR3 length: 15 amino acids. The CDR3 reads CASSSDGGPGQPQHF. In nucleotides, the CDR3 is TGTGCCAGCAGCTCAGACGGGGGACCGGGTCAGCCCCAGCATTTT. The full variable domain, in which reference TRBV7-2 and TRBJ1-5 provide the parts outside the CDR3, is GAGVSQSPSNKVTEKGKDVELRCDPISGHTALYWYRQSLGQGLEFLIYFQGNSAPDKSGLPSDRFSAERTGGSVSTLTIQRTQQEDSAVYLCASSSDGGPGQPQHFGDGTRLSIL.

This clonotype has at least ten counts. This chain uses TRBV29-1 with TRBJ2-5; 11 bases match TRBD2. This CDR3 region has 15 residues. CDR1 and CDR2 from the germline V gene are SQVTM and ANQGSEA. Trimming cost V 4 bases and J 5 bases; bases outside gene matches: 9. In DNA, the CDR3 is TGCAGCGTTGCACCCGGGACTAGCGGTTGGGAGACCCAGTACTTC. It yields the protein CSVAPGTSGWETQYF.

This clonotype has at least ten counts. The chain has TRBV7-2 and TRBJ2-5; D may match TRBD1 or TRBD2 (6 bases each). Per germline, CDR1 SGHTA and CDR2 FQGNSA. CDR3 length equals 14 residues. The ends were cut back, 4 bases at V and 5 bases at J, with 14 bases in the middle. CDR3 in amino acids: CASSSLGGPETQYF. DNA for the CDR3: TGTGCCAGCAGCTCGCTAGGGGGGCCGGAGACCCAGTACTTC. The full variable domain, its missing parts supplied by reference TRBV7-2 and TRBJ2-5, is GAGVSQSPSNKVTEKGKDVELRCDPISGHTALYWYRQSLGQGLEFLIYFQGNSAPDKSGLPSDRFSAERTGGSVSTLTIQRTQQEDSAVYLCASSSLGGPETQYFGPGTRLLVL.

This sequence joins TRBV6-2 or TRBV6-3 and TRBJ2-7; weak D call: TRBD2 (5 bases). Germline assignment: CDR1 MNHEY and CDR2 SVGEGT. The CDR3 is 14 residues long. Trimming took 6 bases from V and 2 from J, leaving 14 bases between them. CDR3 region: CASRPSGYAYEQYF. The CDR3 DNA sequence: TGTGCCAGCAGACCAAGCGGATATGCCTACGAGCAGTACTTC.

This clonotype has at least ten counts. The rearrangement joins TRBV4-1 to TRBJ1-2, with D unresolved. This CDR3 region has 15 residues. Germline V gene data show CDR1 as MGHRA and CDR2 as YSYEKL. V was trimmed by 1 base and J by 4 bases, leaving 13 bases between them. The CDR3 DNA reads as TGCGCCAGCAGCCAAGCAACCGGTATTGGCTATGGCTACACCTTC. Protein product: CASSQATGIGYGYTF.

This clonotype was seen many times. CDR3 residues: CASSYSGAGANVLTF. CDR3 in DNA: TGTGCCAGCAGTTACTCCGGGGCCGGGGCCAACGTCCTGACTTTC. The chain combines TRBV6-6 with TRBJ2-6; D possibly uses TRBD1 or TRBD2 (5 bases each). Per the germline V gene, CDR1 is MNHNY and CDR2 is SVGAGI (reference sequence). V was shortened by 0 bases and J by 4 bases, with 7 bases between the two germline ends. This CDR3 is 15 amino acids long.

About this clonotype itself: Being one base from a much bigger clone, this may be a read error. CDR3 region: CAISPGQGVNTQYF. The CDR3 DNA reads as TGTGCCATCAGCCCGGGACAGGGAGTCAACACTCAGTACTTC. This chain uses TRBV10-3 with TRBJ2-4; 9 positions match TRBD1. Germline loops: CDR1 ENHRY, CDR2 SYGVKD. CDR3 length: 14 residues.

This clonotype was detected only a few times. The J gene is TRBJ2-5, the V gene TRBV29-1, with 9 bases matching TRBD1. The CDR3 is 14 amino acids. Germline CDR1 reads SQVTM; CDR2 reads ANQGSEA. Trimming removed 6 bases from V and 5 bases from J; junction bases left unmatched: 10. The CDR3 coding sequence is TGCAGCGTCGCACCGGGACAGGGCCGTGAGACCCAGTACTTC. Translating it yields CSVAPGQGRETQYF.

The chain joins TRBV2 to TRBJ2-1, with TRBD2 as a possible D gene (5 bases). The CDR3 contains 16 residues. The V end lost 9 bases, the J end lost 8 bases, and 26 bases lay between the germline ends. Germline lookup yields CDR1 SNHLY and CDR2 FYNNEI. The CDR3 region has the DNA TGTGCCAGACTCTTTCCCCACGAACAGCTCGGGGATGAGCAGTTCTTC. Protein sequence: CARLFPHEQLGDEQFF.

This clonotype has at least ten counts. The chain recombines TRBV4-1 with TRBJ2-1; 12 nucleotides align to TRBD2. The CDR3 extends over 17 amino acids. Germline V gene sequence: CDR1 MGHRA, CDR2 YSYEKL. Germline trimming cut 1 base from V and 7 bases from J; bases unmatched to any gene: 8. CDR3 nucleotides: TGCGCCAGCAGCCAAGGCCGACTAGCGGGAGAATGGAATGAGCAGTTCTTC. Its protein product is CASSQGRLAGEWNEQFF.

This clonotype was seen a few times. The chain is built from TRBV5-6 and TRBJ2-7; the match to TRBD2 covers 9 bases. The trim removed 3 bases at V and 4 bases at J, leaving 8 bases unmatched. The CDR3 loop spans 15 amino acids. Germline-derived CDR1 and CDR2 are SGHDT and YYEEEE. The CDR3 protein is CASSSPGLAEYEQYF. The DNA for the CDR3 is TGTGCCAGCAGCTCACCGGGACTAGCAGAATACGAGCAGTACTTC.

The chain is built from TRBV19 and TRBJ2-4; D may be TRBD1 (5 bases). The CDR3 totals 14 residues. The germline CDR1 and CDR2 sequences are LNHDA and SQIVND (reference sequence). V was cut by 5 bases and J by 4 bases, with 12 bases left in between. CDR3 in amino acids: CASSSPGRKNIQYF. CDR3 coding DNA: TGTGCCAGTAGTTCTCCAGGGCGGAAAAACATTCAGTACTTC.

This clonotype was seen repeatedly, ten times or more. The J gene is TRBJ2-2, the V gene TRBV6-5; TRBD1 matches 8 bases. Germline V gene sequence: CDR1 MNHEY, CDR2 SVGAGI. After removal of 2 bases from V and 6 bases from J, the junction contained 5 bases not matched to a gene. The CDR3 extends over 15 amino acids. The CDR3 DNA reads TGTGCCAGCAGTTACGCAGGGGGCGTAGCCGGGGAGCTGTTTTTT. Protein: CASSYAGGVAGELFF.

This clonotype was observed at least ten times. The chain links TRBV7-3 to TRBJ2-3; TRBD2 agrees at 8 bases. There are 15 residues in the CDR3. Germline trimming cut 5 bases from V and 1 base from J; bases unmatched to any gene: 5. CDR1 is SGHTA, CDR2 FQGTGA, per germline. The DNA for the CDR3 is TGTGCCAGCAGCCCGGCGGGGGGACGCACAGATACGCAGTATTTT. This encodes CASSPAGGRTDTQYF.

This clonotype showed up many times. The chain employs TRBV6-6 and TRBJ1-1; D unclear. The CDR3 length is 13 residues. Trimming pared 6 bases from V and 0 bases from J, leaving 8 bases between. CDR1 and CDR2 from the germline V gene are MNHNY and SVGAGI (reference sequence). The CDR3 DNA follows: TGTGCCAGCAGGGTGAGGATGAACACTGAAGCTTTCTTT. It codes for CASRVRMNTEAFF.

This clonotype was detected many times. The rearrangement joins TRBV13 to TRBJ2-1, with 8 bases that match TRBD2. Trimming took 1 base from V and 4 from J; bases not matched to a gene: 3. CDR1 is PRHDT, CDR2 FYEKMQ, per germline (reference sequence). There are 15 residues in the CDR3. The CDR3 coding sequence is TGTGCCAGCAGCTTAGAACTAGCGGATTACAATGAGCAGTTCTTC. Translation gives CASSLELADYNEQFF. Supplemented by reference TRBV13 and TRBJ2-1, the full variable domain reads AAGVIQSPRHLIKEKRETATLKCYPIPRHDTVYWYQQGPGQDPQFLISFYEKMQSDKGSIPDRFSAQQFSDYHSELNMSSLELGDSALYFCASSLELADYNEQFFGPGTRLTVL.

At least ten counts were recorded for this clonotype. The rearrangement links TRBV5-6 to TRBJ2-1, with 7 bases fitting TRBD2. Per the germline V gene, CDR1 is SGHDT and CDR2 is YYEEEE. Losses at the gene ends were 4 bases for V and 6 bases for J; bases not matched to a gene: 10. This CDR3 spans 15 amino acids. This CDR3 is CASSRLAGAGNEQFF. In DNA, the CDR3 is TGTGCCAGCAGCCGGCTGGCGGGAGCTGGCAATGAGCAGTTCTTC.

Note on this clonotype: A much more abundant neighbour one base away suggests this may be a read error. This chain's CDR3 is CASSLVPGDAYGQYF. The CDR3 region has the DNA TGTGCCAGCAGCTTAGTACCCGGGGACGCCTACGGGCAGTACTTC. The chain carries TRBV7-2 and TRBJ2-7; D may correspond to TRBD1 or TRBD2 (5 bases each). This CDR3 has 15 residues. In germline, CDR1 is SGHTA, CDR2 FQGNSA.

Concerning this clonotype: An end of the junction does not agree with germline; a read error may underlie this. J is TRBJ2-5 and V is TRBV12-3 or TRBV12-4; TRBD1 matches at 8 bases. The CDR3 contains 12 residues. CDR3 residues: CASSQGQGSPRF. The CDR3 region has the DNA TGTGCCAGCAGCCAAGGACAGGGTTCGCCCCGATTC.